The subject of this entry is one T cell receptor (beta chain). The antigen is not known. Here immunoSEQ multiplex PCR was the method, and the copy in TCRdb shows in-frame clones only, minus some. The table lists 200,000 or so clones, about 89% of them singletons. The sample originates from a study of T cell responses to AZD1222 COVID-19 vaccine. Study findings and constraints: The CD4 TCRs associated with vaccination extended across spike and predominated at 160-218 and 743-854.

The starting material was peripheral blood, obtained on day 0 of MenACWY control vaccination. The source of this sequence is an adult in good health.

In DNA, the CDR3 is TGTGCCTGGAGTGTACAGGGAAGCACTGAAGCTTTCTTT. It codes for CAWSVQGSTEAFF. The chain links TRBV30 to TRBJ1-1, with TRBD1 as a possible D gene (6 bases). Trimming stripped 0 bases from V and 4 bases from J, with 9 bases between. The germline gives CDR1 GTSNPN, CDR2 SVGIG (reference sequence). CDR3 length: 13 amino acids.